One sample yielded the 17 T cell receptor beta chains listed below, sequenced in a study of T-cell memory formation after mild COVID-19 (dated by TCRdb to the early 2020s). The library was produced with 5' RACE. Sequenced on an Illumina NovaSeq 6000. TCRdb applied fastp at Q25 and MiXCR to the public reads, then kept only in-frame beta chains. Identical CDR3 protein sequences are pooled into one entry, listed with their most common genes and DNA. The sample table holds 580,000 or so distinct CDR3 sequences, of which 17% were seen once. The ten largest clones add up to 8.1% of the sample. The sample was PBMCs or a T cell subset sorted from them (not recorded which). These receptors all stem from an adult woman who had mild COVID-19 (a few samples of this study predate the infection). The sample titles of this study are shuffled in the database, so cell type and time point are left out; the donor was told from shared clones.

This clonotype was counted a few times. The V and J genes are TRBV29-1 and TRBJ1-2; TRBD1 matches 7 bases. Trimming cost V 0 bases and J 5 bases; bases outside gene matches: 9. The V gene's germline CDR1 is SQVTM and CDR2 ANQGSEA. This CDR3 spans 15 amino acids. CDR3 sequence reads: CSVEDQGGIKYGYTF. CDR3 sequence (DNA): TGCAGCGTTGAAGATCAGGGGGGCATAAAATATGGCTACACCTTC.

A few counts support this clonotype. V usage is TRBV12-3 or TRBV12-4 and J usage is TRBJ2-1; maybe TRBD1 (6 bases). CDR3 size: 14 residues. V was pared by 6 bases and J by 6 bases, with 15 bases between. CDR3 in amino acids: CASSDGQTTNEQFF. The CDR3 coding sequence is TGTGCCAGCAGCGACGGACAGACGACCAATGAGCAGTTCTTC.

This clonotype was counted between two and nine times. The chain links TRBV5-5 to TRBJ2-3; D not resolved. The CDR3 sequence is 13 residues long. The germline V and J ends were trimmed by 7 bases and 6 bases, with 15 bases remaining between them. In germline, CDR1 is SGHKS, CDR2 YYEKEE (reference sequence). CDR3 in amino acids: CASRDGPADTQYF. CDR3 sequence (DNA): TGTGCCAGCCGTGACGGTCCTGCGGATACGCAGTATTTT.

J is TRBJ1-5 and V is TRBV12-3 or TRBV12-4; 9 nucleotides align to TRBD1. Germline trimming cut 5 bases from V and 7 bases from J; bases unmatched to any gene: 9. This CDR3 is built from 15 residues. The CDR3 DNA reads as TGTGCCAGCAGTCCTCAACAGGGGGCCGGGCAGCCCCAGCATTTT. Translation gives CASSPQQGAGQPQHF.

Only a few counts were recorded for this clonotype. In DNA, the CDR3 is TGTGCCAGCAGCCATGACAGGACCTACACAGATACGCAGTATTTT. It specifies CASSHDRTYTDTQYF. The V call is TRBV7-2, the J call TRBJ2-3; D may be TRBD1 (6 bases). This CDR3 is 15 amino acids long. Germline assignment: CDR1 SGHTA and CDR2 FQGNSA. V lost 5 bases, J lost 2 bases, and 14 bases lay in between.

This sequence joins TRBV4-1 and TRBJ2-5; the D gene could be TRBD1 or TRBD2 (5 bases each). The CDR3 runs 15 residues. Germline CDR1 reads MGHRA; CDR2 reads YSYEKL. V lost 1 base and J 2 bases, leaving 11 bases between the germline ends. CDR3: CASSQAPGRQETQYF. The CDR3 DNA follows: TGCGCCAGCAGCCAAGCCCCAGGGAGACAAGAGACCCAGTACTTC.

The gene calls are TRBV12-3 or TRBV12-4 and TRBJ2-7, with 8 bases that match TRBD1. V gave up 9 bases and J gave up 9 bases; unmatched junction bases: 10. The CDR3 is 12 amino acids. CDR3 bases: TGTGCCAGTAGACAGGGGTCCACCGGGCAGTACTTC. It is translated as CASRQGSTGQYF.

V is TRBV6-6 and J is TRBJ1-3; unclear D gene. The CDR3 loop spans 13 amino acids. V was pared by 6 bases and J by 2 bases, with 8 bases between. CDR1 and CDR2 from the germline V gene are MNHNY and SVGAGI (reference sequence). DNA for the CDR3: TGTGCCAGCAGCCAGACACCTGGAAACACCATATATTTT. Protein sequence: CASSQTPGNTIYF.

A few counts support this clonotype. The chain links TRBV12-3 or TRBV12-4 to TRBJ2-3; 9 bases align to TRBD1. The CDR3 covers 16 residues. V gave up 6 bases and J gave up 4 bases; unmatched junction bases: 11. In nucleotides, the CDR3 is TGTGCCAGCAGCCCCGGGACAGGGACGGTGGCAGATACGCAGTATTTT. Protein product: CASSPGTGTVADTQYF.

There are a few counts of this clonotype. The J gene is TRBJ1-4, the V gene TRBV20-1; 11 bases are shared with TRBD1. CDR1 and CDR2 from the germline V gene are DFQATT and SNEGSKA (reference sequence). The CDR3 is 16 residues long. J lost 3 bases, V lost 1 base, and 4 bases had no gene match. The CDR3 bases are TGCAGTGCTAGAGGGACAGGGGGCGCGGCTAATGAAAAACTGTTTTTT. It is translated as CSARGTGGAANEKLFF.

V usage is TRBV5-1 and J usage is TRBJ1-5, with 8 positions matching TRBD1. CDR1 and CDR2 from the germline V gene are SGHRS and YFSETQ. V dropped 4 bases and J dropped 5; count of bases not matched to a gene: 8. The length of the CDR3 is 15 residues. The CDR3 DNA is TGCGCCAGCAGCCCACCCGACAGGGGTGATCAGCCCCAGCATTTT. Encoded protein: CASSPPDRGDQPQHF.

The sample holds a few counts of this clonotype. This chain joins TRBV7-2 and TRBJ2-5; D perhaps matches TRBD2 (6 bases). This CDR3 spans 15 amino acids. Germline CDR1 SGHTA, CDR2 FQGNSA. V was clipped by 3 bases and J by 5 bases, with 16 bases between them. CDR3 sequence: CASSLGGLQSETQYF. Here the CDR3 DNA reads TGTGCCAGCAGCTTGGGGGGATTGCAAAGTGAGACCCAGTACTTC.

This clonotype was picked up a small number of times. The CDR3 spells CASSFPANSPLHF. CDR3 bases: TGTGCCAGCAGTTTTCCTGCCAATTCACCCCTCCACTTT. The genes are TRBV28 and TRBJ1-6; D gene ambiguous. CDR1 and CDR2 from the germline V gene are MDHEN and SYDVKM. There are 13 residues in the CDR3. Between the trimmed V and J ends, which lost 3 bases and 7 bases, there was a span of 7 bases.

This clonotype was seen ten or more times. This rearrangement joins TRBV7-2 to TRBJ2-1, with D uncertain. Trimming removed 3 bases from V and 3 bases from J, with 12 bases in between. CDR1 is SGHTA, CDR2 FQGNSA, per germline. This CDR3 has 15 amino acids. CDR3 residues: CASSFSSGGYNEQFF. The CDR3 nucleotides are TGTGCCAGCAGCTTTTCGTCAGGCGGCTACAATGAGCAGTTCTTC.

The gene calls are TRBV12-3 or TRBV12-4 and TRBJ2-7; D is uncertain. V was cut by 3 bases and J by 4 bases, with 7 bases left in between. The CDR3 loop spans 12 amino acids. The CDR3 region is CASSFGQYEQYF. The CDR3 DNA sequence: TGTGCCAGCAGTTTTGGTCAGTACGAGCAGTACTTC.

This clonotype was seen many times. The CDR3 DNA follows: TGTGCCAGCAGCCTAGTCGGGACTAGCGGGGGTGAGACCCAGTACTTC. Protein: CASSLVGTSGGETQYF. The rearrangement joins TRBV12-3 or TRBV12-4 to TRBJ2-5, with 14 bases identical to TRBD2. This CDR3 has 16 residues. V lost 6 bases, J lost 5 bases, and 8 bases stayed unmatched.

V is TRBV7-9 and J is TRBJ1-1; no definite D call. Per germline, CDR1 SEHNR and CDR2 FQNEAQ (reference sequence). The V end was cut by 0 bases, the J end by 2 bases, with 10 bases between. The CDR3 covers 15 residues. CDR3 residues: CASSLAPGSNTEAFF. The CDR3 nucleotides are TGTGCCAGCAGCTTAGCGCCCGGGTCCAACACTGAAGCTTTCTTT.